This TCR beta chain was recovered during a study of T-cell reconstitution after alpha-beta-depleted transplantation in children. Study-wide results and limits: Expanded clones from the graft, numbering several hundred, reportedly supplied alpha-beta T cells about two months after transplant.

Library preparation (for TCRbeta) was performed with unique molecular identifiers. TCRdb re-derived calls from the PCR reads in MiXCR, one entry per CDR3 protein. The table has around 580,000 distinct CDR3 sequences, more than 20% seen once. Germline V CDR1 and CDR2: LNHNV, YYDKDF (reference sequence). CDR3 size: 18 residues. After removal of 3 bases from V and 1 base from J, the junction contained 14 bases not matched to a gene. This clonotype was observed a handful of times. Its antigen is not identified. Sequencing was performed on PBMCs, taken before TCRalphabeta/CD19-depleted stem cell transplant. The sequence came from a boy younger than two with Wiskott-Aldrich syndrome, due to receive a stem cell transplant. This chain links TRBV15 with TRBJ2-5; 7 bases are shared with TRBD2. CDR3 bases: TGTGCCACCAGCAGTACGTGGCAGCGGGACTCCCTCCAAGAGACCCAGTACTTC. Amino acids: CATSSTWQRDSLQETQYF. Looking up the rest from reference TRBV15 and TRBJ2-5 gives the full variable domain: DAMVIQNPRYQVTQFGKPVTLSCSQTLNHNVMYWYQQKSSQAPKLLFHYYDKDFNNEADTPDNFQSRRPNTSFCFLDIRSPGLGDTAMYLCATSSTWQRDSLQETQYFGPGTRLLVL.